Listed below are T cell receptor beta chains from one sample, sequenced in a study of T cell clones after liver transplantation. The repertoire was sequenced with immunoSEQ multiplex PCR; TCRdb's copy has only in-frame clones and lacks some. The data show fewer than 80,000 clones, 80% to 85% seen once. Source: CD4+ T cells from blood, taken 48 months after liver transplant. These receptors were collected from a human patient who received a liver transplant. Among the T cells, some may be from the graft donor. Both conserved end residues are part of each CDR3. A D gene is named only where the DNA matches it firmly. The size of a clone is reported for some rows only, either as once, few or many, or as a class for expanded clones.

clone_size: .; j_call: TRBJ1-5; v_call: TRBV28; d_call: .; cdr3_length: 15; cdr3_aa: CAITPGRWGNQPQHF; cdr3_nt: TGTGCCATTACGCCTGGCAGGTGGGGCAATCAGCCCCAGCATTTT
clone_size: .; j_call: TRBJ2-1; v_call: TRBV7-2; d_call: .; cdr3_length: 12; cdr3_aa: CASSLVSREQFF; cdr3_nt: TGTGCCAGCAGCTTAGTTTCGCGCGAGCAGTTCTTC
clone_size: .; j_call: TRBJ2-5; v_call: TRBV13; d_call: TRBD2; cdr3_length: 15; cdr3_aa: CASSFRGGYQETQYF; cdr3_nt: TGTGCCAGCAGCTTCCGCGGGGGGTACCAAGAGACCCAGTACTTC
clone_size: .; j_call: TRBJ1-1; v_call: TRBV5-6; d_call: TRBD1; cdr3_length: 17; cdr3_aa: CASSSTGTGLLNTEAFF; cdr3_nt: TGTGCCAGCAGCTCAACCGGGACAGGGCTGTTGAACACTGAAGCTTTCTTT
clone_size: .; j_call: TRBJ2-2; v_call: TRBV5-1; d_call: .; cdr3_length: 16; cdr3_aa: CASSPDVSGKGGELFF; cdr3_nt: TGCGCCAGCAGCCCCGATGTGTCGGGGAAAGGGGGGGAGCTGTTTTTT
clone_size: .; j_call: TRBJ1-1; v_call: TRBV4-3; d_call: TRBD1; cdr3_length: 16; cdr3_aa: CASSQTLQGRNTEAFF; cdr3_nt: TGCGCCAGCAGCCAAACTCTACAGGGGCGGAACACTGAAGCTTTCTTT
clone_size: .; j_call: TRBJ2-2; v_call: TRBV11-3; d_call: .; cdr3_length: 13; cdr3_aa: CASSMRITGELFF; cdr3_nt: TGTGCCAGCAGCATGAGGATCACCGGGGAGCTGTTTTTT
clone_size: .; j_call: TRBJ2-3; v_call: TRBV5-1; d_call: TRBD2; cdr3_length: 18; cdr3_aa: CASSLALSAGGSTDTQYF; cdr3_nt: TGCGCCAGCAGCTTGGCCCTCTCAGCGGGGGGGAGCACAGATACGCAGTATTTT
clone_size: .; j_call: TRBJ2-7; v_call: TRBV7-2; d_call: .; cdr3_length: 11; cdr3_aa: CASSPGSEQYF; cdr3_nt: TGTGCCAGCAGTCCAGGGAGTGAGCAGTACTTC
clone_size: .; j_call: TRBJ2-2; v_call: TRBV7-2; d_call: .; cdr3_length: 13; cdr3_aa: CASSLGGTGELFF; cdr3_nt: TGTGCCAGCAGCTTAGGGGGGACCGGGGAGCTGTTTTTT
clone_size: .; j_call: TRBJ2-3; v_call: TRBV14; d_call: .; cdr3_length: 14; cdr3_aa: CASSGRAGTDTQYF; cdr3_nt: TGTGCCAGCTCCGGGCGAGCGGGCACAGATACGCAGTATTTT
clone_size: once; j_call: TRBJ2-7; v_call: TRBV5-5; d_call: .; cdr3_length: 15; cdr3_aa: CASSWGRGETYEQYF; cdr3_nt: TGTGCCAGCAGCTGGGGCAGGGGGGAAACCTACGAGCAGTACTTC
clone_size: .; j_call: TRBJ1-2; v_call: TRBV5-1; d_call: .; cdr3_length: 13; cdr3_aa: CASSPNRGDGYTF; cdr3_nt: TGCGCCAGCAGCCCGAACCGGGGGGATGGCTACACCTTC
clone_size: few; j_call: TRBJ2-5; v_call: TRBV14; d_call: .; cdr3_length: 11; cdr3_aa: CASSQRETQYF; cdr3_nt: TGTGCCAGCAGCCAACGGGAGACCCAGTACTTC
clone_size: .; j_call: TRBJ2-2; v_call: TRBV7-3; d_call: .; cdr3_length: 16; cdr3_aa: CASSPNTGAPAGELFF; cdr3_nt: TGTGCCAGCAGCCCCAATACCGGGGCCCCCGCCGGGGAGCTGTTTTTT
clone_size: .; j_call: TRBJ1-1; v_call: TRBV5-1; d_call: .; cdr3_length: 14; cdr3_aa: CASSSGTADTEAFF; cdr3_nt: TGCGCCAGCAGTTCCGGGACTGCCGACACTGAAGCTTTCTTT
clone_size: .; j_call: TRBJ2-7; v_call: TRBV4-2; d_call: TRBD1; cdr3_length: 16; cdr3_aa: CASSQGSAGGVSEQYF; cdr3_nt: TGTGCCAGCAGCCAAGGGTCCGCAGGGGGTGTATCCGAGCAGTACTTC
clone_size: .; j_call: TRBJ2-6; v_call: TRBV5-6; d_call: .; cdr3_length: 16; cdr3_aa: CASTSGALSGANVLTF; cdr3_nt: TGTGCCAGCACCTCAGGGGCCCTATCTGGGGCCAACGTCCTGACTTTC
clone_size: .; j_call: TRBJ2-7; v_call: TRBV21-1; d_call: .; cdr3_length: 13; cdr3_aa: CASGGRVSYEQYF; cdr3_nt: TGTGCCAGCGGCGGGAGGGTCTCCTACGAGCAGTACTTC
clone_size: .; j_call: TRBJ2-1; v_call: TRBV9; d_call: TRBD2; cdr3_length: 15; cdr3_aa: CASSVASGIGNEQFF; cdr3_nt: TGTGCCAGCAGCGTAGCTAGCGGGATAGGTAATGAGCAGTTCTTC
clone_size: .; j_call: TRBJ1-1; v_call: TRBV5-4; d_call: .; cdr3_length: 13; cdr3_aa: CASSLETGGPAFF; cdr3_nt: TGTGCCAGCAGCTTGGAGACAGGCGGTCCAGCTTTCTTT
clone_size: .; j_call: TRBJ2-6; v_call: TRBV7-2; d_call: .; cdr3_length: 17; cdr3_aa: CASSTPRRISGANVLTF; cdr3_nt: TGTGCCAGCAGCACACCAAGACGGATCTCTGGGGCCAACGTCCTGACTTTC
clone_size: few; j_call: TRBJ2-7; v_call: TRBV27; d_call: TRBD1; cdr3_length: 14; cdr3_aa: CASSFRTGTHEQYF; cdr3_nt: TGTGCCAGCAGTTTCCGGACAGGGACCCACGAGCAGTACTTC
clone_size: .; j_call: TRBJ2-5; v_call: TRBV28; d_call: .; cdr3_length: 16; cdr3_aa: CASSLTGTQFQETQYF; cdr3_nt: TGTGCCAGCAGTTTAACCGGGACACAATTCCAAGAGACCCAGTACTTC
clone_size: .; j_call: TRBJ2-1; v_call: TRBV21-1; d_call: .; cdr3_length: 16; cdr3_aa: CASSTPDTEKNNEQFF; cdr3_nt: TGTGCCAGCAGCACGCCCGACACGGAGAAAAACAATGAGCAGTTCTTC
clone_size: .; j_call: TRBJ1-1; v_call: TRBV11-2; d_call: .; cdr3_length: 13; cdr3_aa: CASLIRGNTEAFF; cdr3_nt: TGTGCCAGCCTCATTCGAGGGAACACTGAAGCTTTCTTT
clone_size: .; j_call: TRBJ1-4; v_call: TRBV6-1; d_call: TRBD1; cdr3_length: 14; cdr3_aa: CASSGTGNNEKLFF; cdr3_nt: TGTGCCAGCAGTGGGACAGGGAATAATGAAAAACTGTTTTTT
clone_size: .; j_call: TRBJ2-5; v_call: TRBV11-2; d_call: .; cdr3_length: 14; cdr3_aa: CASRRFPYQETQYF; cdr3_nt: TGTGCCAGTCGGCGGTTCCCGTACCAAGAGACCCAGTACTTC
clone_size: .; j_call: TRBJ1-2; v_call: TRBV25-1; d_call: TRBD1; cdr3_length: 12; cdr3_aa: CASADRGYGYTF; cdr3_nt: TGTGCCAGCGCAGACAGGGGCTATGGCTACACCTTC
clone_size: .; j_call: TRBJ2-1; v_call: TRBV18; d_call: .; cdr3_length: 15; cdr3_aa: CASSPAGGWYNEQFF; cdr3_nt: TGTGCCAGCTCACCTGCCGGGGGTTGGTACAATGAGCAGTTCTTC
clone_size: .; j_call: TRBJ1-4; v_call: TRBV7-2; d_call: .; cdr3_length: 11; cdr3_aa: CASSYAEKLFF; cdr3_nt: TGTGCCAGCAGCTACGCTGAAAAACTGTTTTTT
clone_size: .; j_call: TRBJ2-3; v_call: TRBV19; d_call: .; cdr3_length: 14; cdr3_aa: CASSSTGHTDTQYF; cdr3_nt: TGTGCCAGTAGTTCGACAGGACACACAGATACGCAGTATTTT
clone_size: .; j_call: TRBJ2-2; v_call: TRBV5-6; d_call: .; cdr3_length: 14; cdr3_aa: CASSGSVWTGELFF; cdr3_nt: TGTGCCAGCAGTGGGAGCGTGTGGACCGGGGAGCTGTTTTTT